This is a list of T cell receptor beta chains from one sample in a study of T-cell reconstitution after alpha-beta-depleted transplantation in children. MiXCR, run by TCRdb on the PCR reads, gives a single entry per CDR3 protein. The sample records about 110,000 distinct CDR3 sequences, 10% to 13% being singletons. The material sequenced was PBMCs from the stem cell graft donor, taken from the stem cell graft. The receptors derive from a human donor who donated a stem cell graft to a child with acute lymphoblastic leukemia. CDR3s leave out the opening cysteine and the closing phenylalanine or tryptophan. Each record gives: CDR3 length, V gene, J gene, CDR3 protein.

len: 14; v_gene: TRBV21-1; j_gene: TRBJ1-5; CDR3aa: ASSKKRGGCNQPQH
len: 12; v_gene: TRBV29-1; j_gene: TRBJ1-2; CDR3aa: SVEEDSTNYGYT
len: 15; v_gene: TRBV7-9; j_gene: TRBJ2-1; CDR3aa: ASSLLPTSGRENEQF
len: 12; v_gene: TRBV6-2/TRBV6-3; j_gene: TRBJ1-3; CDR3aa: ASSYAEIGNTIY
len: 10; v_gene: TRBV7-8; j_gene: TRBJ2-7; CDR3aa: ASSLVRGEQY
len: 12; v_gene: TRBV7-9; j_gene: TRBJ2-1; CDR3aa: ASSARDSYNEQF
len: 13; v_gene: TRBV9; j_gene: TRBJ2-5; CDR3aa: ASSTTWGGRETQY
len: 15; v_gene: TRBV7-2; j_gene: TRBJ1-5; CDR3aa: ASSLSSAGLSNQPQH
len: 12; v_gene: TRBV14; j_gene: TRBJ2-5; CDR3aa: AISPGLGQETQY
len: 14; v_gene: TRBV6-5; j_gene: TRBJ2-3; CDR3aa: ASSYLREPGTDTQY
len: 12; v_gene: TRBV5-1; j_gene: TRBJ2-2; CDR3aa: ASSRLTNTGELF
len: 13; v_gene: TRBV7-9; j_gene: TRBJ2-5; CDR3aa: ASSFGQGGGETQY
len: 14; v_gene: TRBV6-1; j_gene: TRBJ2-2; CDR3aa: ASSEPGLVGVGELF
len: 10; v_gene: TRBV5-1; j_gene: TRBJ2-1; CDR3aa: ASNYLGNEQF
len: 12; v_gene: TRBV7-8; j_gene: TRBJ1-4; CDR3aa: ASSFGGGIEKLF
len: 9; v_gene: TRBV6-2/TRBV6-3; j_gene: TRBJ2-1; CDR3aa: ASSYGGEQF
len: 10; v_gene: TRBV29-1; j_gene: TRBJ2-1; CDR3aa: SCLWTASEQF
len: 13; v_gene: TRBV7-2; j_gene: TRBJ1-6; CDR3aa: ASSLGVRVNSPLH
len: 14; v_gene: TRBV5-1; j_gene: TRBJ2-2; CDR3aa: ASSSGLAGAPGELF
len: 13; v_gene: TRBV5-1; j_gene: TRBJ1-5; CDR3aa: ASSLGGNSNQPQH
len: 10; v_gene: TRBV6-5; j_gene: TRBJ2-4; CDR3aa: SSGIGQNIQY
len: 13; v_gene: TRBV10-2; j_gene: TRBJ2-2; CDR3aa: ASTKSRPDTGELF
len: 13; v_gene: TRBV7-2; j_gene: TRBJ2-6; CDR3aa: ASSSGSSGADVLT
len: 12; v_gene: TRBV5-1; j_gene: TRBJ2-3; CDR3aa: ASSLVTSGQGQY
len: 9; v_gene: TRBV30; j_gene: TRBJ2-7; CDR3aa: AWSVGYEQY
len: 12; v_gene: TRBV28; j_gene: TRBJ2-5; CDR3aa: ASSSPGASGTQY
len: 15; v_gene: TRBV3-1; j_gene: TRBJ1-5; CDR3aa: ASSYGTGGYSNQPQH
len: 13; v_gene: TRBV5-6; j_gene: TRBJ2-7; CDR3aa: ASSITTAGTYEQY
len: 13; v_gene: TRBV29-1; j_gene: TRBJ2-2; CDR3aa: SVVVGEGSAGELF
len: 14; v_gene: TRBV27; j_gene: TRBJ2-3; CDR3aa: ASSRIGGRGPDTQY
len: 12; v_gene: TRBV7-2; j_gene: TRBJ1-5; CDR3aa: ASSLVSLNQPQH
len: 12; v_gene: TRBV6-5; j_gene: TRBJ1-1; CDR3aa: ASRRQGADTEAF
len: 13; v_gene: TRBV18; j_gene: TRBJ1-4; CDR3aa: ASSPSRATNEKLF
len: 11; v_gene: TRBV9; j_gene: TRBJ1-1; CDR3aa: ASSTGGGAEAF
len: 15; v_gene: TRBV7-7; j_gene: TRBJ2-3; CDR3aa: ASSPLAGGPPSDTQY
len: 12; v_gene: TRBV5-1; j_gene: TRBJ2-3; CDR3aa: ASSPGAWADTQY
len: 14; v_gene: TRBV6-2/TRBV6-3; j_gene: TRBJ1-1; CDR3aa: ASSTTGDAWDTEAF
len: 10; v_gene: TRBV5-1; j_gene: TRBJ2-2; CDR3aa: ASRKDTGELF
len: 13; v_gene: TRBV9; j_gene: TRBJ1-2; CDR3aa: ASSVGTGPNYGDT
len: 14; v_gene: TRBV7-6; j_gene: TRBJ2-3; CDR3aa: ASSSTGAPSTDTQY
len: 12; v_gene: TRBV18; j_gene: TRBJ2-5; CDR3aa: ASSLRDVQETQY
len: 13; v_gene: TRBV19; j_gene: TRBJ2-3; CDR3aa: ASTTRAGYTDTQY
len: 13; v_gene: TRBV20-1; j_gene: TRBJ2-3; CDR3aa: SARAGETFTDTQY
len: 13; v_gene: TRBV15; j_gene: TRBJ2-7; CDR3aa: ATSRENRGLGEQY
len: 13; v_gene: TRBV3-1; j_gene: TRBJ2-7; CDR3aa: ASSFSGGRSYEQY
len: 13; v_gene: TRBV5-5; j_gene: TRBJ2-7; CDR3aa: ASSSSAHGYYEQY
len: 13; v_gene: TRBV5-1; j_gene: TRBJ2-3; CDR3aa: ASSLGLASTDTQY
len: 13; v_gene: TRBV4-1; j_gene: TRBJ2-7; CDR3aa: ASSQGTATTYEQY
len: 12; v_gene: TRBV20-1; j_gene: TRBJ2-6; CDR3aa: SARRQGGANVLT
len: 14; v_gene: TRBV14; j_gene: TRBJ2-1; CDR3aa: ASSQVRLAKYNEQF
len: 10; v_gene: TRBV7-2; j_gene: TRBJ2-3; CDR3aa: ASSLPLVPQY
len: 12; v_gene: TRBV5-1; j_gene: TRBJ2-1; CDR3aa: ASSLGQGGNEQF
len: 14; v_gene: TRBV6-5; j_gene: TRBJ2-3; CDR3aa: ASSPGTGVSTDTQY